This T cell receptor beta chain was sequenced for a study of blood T cell repertoires in COVID-19. Study overall: Some COVID-19 samples were acute and others convalescent; all came from the United States, Italy and Spain.

Methods used by the authors: How many nucleated cells were present was estimated from reference gene primer amplification. Sequencing used immunoSEQ multiplex PCR; TCRdb keeps in-frame clones, though not all of them. Clone size and V and J calls were adopted from that table, with D and trimming inferred from the DNA. This sample has some 70,000 clones, with around 87% found just once. This clone was found once. The length of the CDR3 is 18 residues. Germline CDR1 is MDHEN and CDR2 is SYDVKM. V was pared by 1 base and J by 1 base, with 11 bases of the junction left unmatched. Patients of the Seattle cohort, enrolled during active infection, were followed longitudinally.

The V gene is TRBV28, the J gene TRBJ1-1; 8 nucleotides match TRBD1. Sequenced sample: peripheral blood. The origin of this receptor is a man aged 35 to 55 with COVID-19, enrolled during active disease. CDR3 loop: CASSLLVGQAVGNTEAFF. CDR3 DNA sequence: TGTGCCAGCAGTTTATTGGTGGGACAGGCCGTTGGGAACACTGAAGCTTTCTTT.